This is a list of T cell receptor beta chains from one sample in a study of blood T cell repertoires in COVID-19. Assay: immunoSEQ multiplex PCR; the TCRdb copy retains only in-frame clones and omits some. The sample includes about 160,000 clones, under 80% of them seen just once. Material for sequencing was peripheral blood. Receptors were obtained from a man between 65 and 85 years old with acute or convalescent COVID-19. CDR3s include the opening cysteine and the closing phenylalanine or tryptophan. A D gene is named only where the DNA matches it firmly. Size is omitted from some rows. Given values are once, few, many or a class for expanded clones.

TRBD2 TRBJ2-1 TRBV28 few CASSFEAGVQDEQFF TGTGCCAGCAGTTTTGAAGCGGGAGTTCAGGATGAGCAGTTCTTC
TRBD1 TRBJ1-1 TRBV3-1/TRBV3-2 - CASSPWTGDTEAFF TGTGCCAGCAGCCCCTGGACAGGGGACACTGAAGCTTTCTTT
- TRBJ1-3 TRBV30 once CAWSVYSGNTIYF TGTGCCTGGAGTGTTTACTCTGGAAACACCATATATTTT
- TRBJ1-2 TRBV7-9 few CASSLDWNYGYTF TGTGCCAGCAGCCTGGACTGGAACTATGGCTACACCTTC
- TRBJ1-2 TRBV7-9 - CASSFGGGDGYTF TGTGCCAGCAGCTTCGGGGGAGGGGATGGCTACACCTTC
TRBD1 TRBJ1-1 TRBV7-6 - CASSLVRGGRGDTEAFF TGTGCCAGCAGCTTAGTAAGAGGGGGCAGGGGGGACACTGAAGCTTTCTTT
- TRBJ2-1 TRBV29-1 - CSAWGSPGEQFF TGCAGCGCGTGGGGCTCCCCAGGTGAGCAGTTCTTC
TRBD1 TRBJ2-3 TRBV13 - CASSYPGTGSSSDTQYF TGTGCCAGCAGCTACCCCGGGACAGGGAGTTCTTCAGATACGCAGTATTTT
- TRBJ1-3 TRBV7-9 - CASSADSLSGNTIYF TGTGCCAGCAGCGCTGACTCCCTCTCTGGAAACACCATATATTTT
- TRBJ2-3 TRBV1 few CTSSQDGSAEGSTDTQYF TGCACCAGCAGCCAAGACGGGTCGGCGGAGGGGAGCACAGATACGCAGTATTTT
- TRBJ1-1 TRBV11-3 - CASSLEAGRITFF TGTGCCAGCAGCTTAGAGGCAGGGAGGATTACTTTCTTT
- TRBJ1-4 TRBV11-2 - CASSLGRGRRIATNEKLFF TGTGCCAGCAGCTTAGGTCGAGGGCGCCGTATCGCAACTAATGAAAAACTGTTTTTT
- TRBJ2-1 TRBV28 - CASIAQGNEQFF TGTGCCAGCATCGCCCAGGGCAATGAGCAGTTCTTC
TRBD2 TRBJ2-1 TRBV18 - CASSPFTSGSSNEQFF TGTGCCAGCTCACCATTCACTAGCGGGAGTAGCAATGAGCAGTTCTTC